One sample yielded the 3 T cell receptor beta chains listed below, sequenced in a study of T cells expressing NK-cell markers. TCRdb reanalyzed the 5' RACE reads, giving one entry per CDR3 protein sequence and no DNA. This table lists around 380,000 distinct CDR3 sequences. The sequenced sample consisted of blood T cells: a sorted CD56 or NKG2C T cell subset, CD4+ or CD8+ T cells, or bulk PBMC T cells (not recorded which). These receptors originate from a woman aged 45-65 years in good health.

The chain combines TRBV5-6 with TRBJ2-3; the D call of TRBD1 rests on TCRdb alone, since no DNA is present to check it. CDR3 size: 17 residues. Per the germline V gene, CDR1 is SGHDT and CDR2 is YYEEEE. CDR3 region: CASSFGSSTAGADTQYF.

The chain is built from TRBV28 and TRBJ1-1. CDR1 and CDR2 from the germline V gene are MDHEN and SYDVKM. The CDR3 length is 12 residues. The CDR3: CASSLLSLEAFF.

This CDR3 reads CATRGYSSYEQYF. The rearrangement links TRBV27 to TRBJ2-7; without DNA, the TCRdb call of TRBD2 cannot be checked. The CDR3 has 13 amino acids. Per germline, CDR1 MNHEY and CDR2 SMNVEV (reference sequence).